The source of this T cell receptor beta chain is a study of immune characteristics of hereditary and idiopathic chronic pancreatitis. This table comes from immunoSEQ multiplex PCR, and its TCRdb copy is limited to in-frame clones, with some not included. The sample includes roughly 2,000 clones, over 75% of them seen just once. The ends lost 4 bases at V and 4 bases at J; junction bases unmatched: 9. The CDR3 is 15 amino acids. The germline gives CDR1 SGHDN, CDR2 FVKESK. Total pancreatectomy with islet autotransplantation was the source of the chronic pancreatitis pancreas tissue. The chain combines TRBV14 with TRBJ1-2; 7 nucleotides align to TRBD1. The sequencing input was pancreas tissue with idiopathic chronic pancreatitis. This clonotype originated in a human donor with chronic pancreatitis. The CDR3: CASSPRQGLTYGYTF. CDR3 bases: TGTGCCAGCAGCCCCCGACAGGGTCTAACCTATGGCTACACCTTC.